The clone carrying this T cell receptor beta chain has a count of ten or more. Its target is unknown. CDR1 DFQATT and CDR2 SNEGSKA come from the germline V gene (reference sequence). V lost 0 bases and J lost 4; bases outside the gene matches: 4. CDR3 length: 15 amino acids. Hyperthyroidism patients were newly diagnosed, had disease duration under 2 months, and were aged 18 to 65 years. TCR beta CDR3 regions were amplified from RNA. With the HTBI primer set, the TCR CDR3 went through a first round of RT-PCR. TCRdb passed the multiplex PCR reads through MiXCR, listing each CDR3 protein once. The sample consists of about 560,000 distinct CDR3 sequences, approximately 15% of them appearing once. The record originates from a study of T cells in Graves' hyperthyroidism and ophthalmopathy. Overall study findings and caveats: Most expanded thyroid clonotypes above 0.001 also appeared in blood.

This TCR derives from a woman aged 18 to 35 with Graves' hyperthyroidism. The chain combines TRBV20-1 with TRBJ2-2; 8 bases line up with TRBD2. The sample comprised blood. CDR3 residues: CSARDPSGSTGELFF. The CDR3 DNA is TGCAGTGCTAGAGATCCCAGCGGGAGCACCGGGGAGCTGTTTTTT.